This paragraph reports one TCR beta chain. What it binds is unknown. The entry originates in a study of siplizumab effects on memory and regulatory T cells. CDR1 and CDR2 from the germline V gene are SNHLY and FYNNEI. With V trimmed by 5 bases and J by 2 bases, 2 bases remained unmatched. The CDR3 is 14 residues long. Findings and limits, study-wide: Alloreactive sequences tracing back to unstimulated CD4+ memory cells were significantly reduced by siplizumab.

Sequencing was performed with immunoSEQ multiplex PCR; in TCRdb, only in-frame clones are kept and a portion is missing. Among about 100,000 clones listed, over 90% were seen once. The source of this sequence is a human donor in good health. The sequencing input was Tregs sorted from blood. The rearrangement joins TRBV2 to TRBJ1-1; 10 bases map to TRBD1. In DNA form, the CDR3 reads TGTGCCAGCAGTCCGACAGGGGGCAACACTGAAGCTTTCTTT. It codes for CASSPTGGNTEAFF.